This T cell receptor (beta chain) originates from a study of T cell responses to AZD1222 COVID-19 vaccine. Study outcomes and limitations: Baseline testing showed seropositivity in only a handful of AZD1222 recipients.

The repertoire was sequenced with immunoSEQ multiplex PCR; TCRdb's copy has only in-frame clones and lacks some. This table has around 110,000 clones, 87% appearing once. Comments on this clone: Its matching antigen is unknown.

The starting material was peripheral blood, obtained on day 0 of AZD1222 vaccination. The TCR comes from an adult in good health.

Here the CDR3 reads CASSYSTRGRPYGYTF. In nucleotides, the CDR3 is TGTGCCAGCAGTTACTCGACTCGGGGCAGACCTTATGGCTACACCTTC. The chain combines TRBV6-5 with TRBJ1-2, with D possibly being TRBD1 (5 bases). Between the trimmed V and J ends, which lost 0 bases and 5 bases, there was a span of 16 bases. Per the germline V gene, CDR1 is MNHEY and CDR2 is SVGAGI. The CDR3 length is 16 residues.